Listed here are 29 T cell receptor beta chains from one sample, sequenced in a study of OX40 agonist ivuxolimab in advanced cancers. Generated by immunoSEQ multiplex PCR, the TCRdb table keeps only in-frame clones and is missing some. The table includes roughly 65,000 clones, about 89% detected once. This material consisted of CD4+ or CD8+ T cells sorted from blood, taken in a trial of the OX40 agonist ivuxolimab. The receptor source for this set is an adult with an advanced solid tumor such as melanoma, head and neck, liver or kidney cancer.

The CDR3 loop reads CASSPRYQETQYF. The CDR3 DNA reads as TGTGCCAGCAGCCCGAGATACCAAGAGACCCAGTACTTC. J is TRBJ2-5 and V is TRBV6-5; the D is unclear. In germline, CDR1 is MNHEY, CDR2 SVGAGI. The CDR3 runs 13 residues. V lost 6 bases to trimming and J lost 0 bases, with 8 bases between them.

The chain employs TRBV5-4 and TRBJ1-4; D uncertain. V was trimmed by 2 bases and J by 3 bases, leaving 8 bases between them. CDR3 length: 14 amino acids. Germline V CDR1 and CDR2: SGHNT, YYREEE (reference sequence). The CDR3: CASSLDPANEKLFF. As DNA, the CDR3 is TGTGCCAGCAGCTTAGATCCCGCTAATGAAAAACTGTTTTTT. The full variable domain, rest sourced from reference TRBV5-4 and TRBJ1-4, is ETGVTQSPTHLIKTRGQQVTLRCSSQSGHNTVSWYQQALGQGPQFIFQYYREEENGRGNFPPRFSGLQFPNYSSELNVNALELDDSALYLCASSLDPANEKLFFGSGTQLSVL.

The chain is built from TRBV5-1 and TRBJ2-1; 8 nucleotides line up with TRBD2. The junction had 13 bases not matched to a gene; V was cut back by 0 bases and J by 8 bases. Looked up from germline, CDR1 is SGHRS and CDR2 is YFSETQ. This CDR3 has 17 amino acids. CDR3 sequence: CASSLGKGPTSGHEQFF. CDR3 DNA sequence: TGCGCCAGCAGCTTGGGGAAGGGGCCTACTAGCGGTCATGAGCAGTTCTTC.

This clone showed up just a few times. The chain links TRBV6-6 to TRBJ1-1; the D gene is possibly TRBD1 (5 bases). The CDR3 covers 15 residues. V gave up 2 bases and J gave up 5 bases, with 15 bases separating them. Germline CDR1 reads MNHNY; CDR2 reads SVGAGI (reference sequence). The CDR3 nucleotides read TGTGCCAGCAGTTACCCGACAGTGAGTTCGACTGAAGCTTTCTTT. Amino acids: CASSYPTVSSTEAFF.

The CDR3 region has the DNA TGTGCCAGTAGACTAGGTGGGGAGAGCACCGGGGAGCTGTTTTTT. Protein: CASRLGGESTGELFF. This chain uses TRBV19 with TRBJ2-2, with a tentative D call TRBD2 (5 bases). V was clipped by 6 bases and J by 4 bases, with 15 bases between them. The CDR3 is 15 residues long. Germline-derived CDR1 and CDR2 are LNHDA and SQIVND (reference sequence).

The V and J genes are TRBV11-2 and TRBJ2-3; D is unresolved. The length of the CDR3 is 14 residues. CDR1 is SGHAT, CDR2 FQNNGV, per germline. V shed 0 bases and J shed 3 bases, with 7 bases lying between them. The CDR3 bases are TGTGCCAGCAGCTTAGATCTAAGTACAGATACGCAGTATTTT. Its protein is CASSLDLSTDTQYF.

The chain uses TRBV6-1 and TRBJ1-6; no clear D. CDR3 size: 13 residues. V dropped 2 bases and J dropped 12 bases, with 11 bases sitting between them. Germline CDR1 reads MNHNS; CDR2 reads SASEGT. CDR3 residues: CASSEIDLLPLHF. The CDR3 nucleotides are TGTGCCAGCAGTGAAATAGACTTATTACCCCTCCACTTT.

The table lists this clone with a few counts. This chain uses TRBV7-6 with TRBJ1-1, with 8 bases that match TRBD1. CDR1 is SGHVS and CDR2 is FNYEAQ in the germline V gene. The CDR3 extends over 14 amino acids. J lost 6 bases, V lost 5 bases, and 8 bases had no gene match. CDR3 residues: CASSPRDRTPEAFF. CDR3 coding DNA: TGTGCCAGCAGCCCCCGGGACAGGACCCCTGAAGCTTTCTTT.

The CDR3 is CASSMRRETNEKLFF. In DNA, the CDR3 is TGTGCCAGTAGTATGCGAAGGGAAACTAATGAAAAACTGTTTTTT. V is TRBV19 and J is TRBJ1-4, with no clear D. Trimming shortened V by 3 bases and J by 1 base, and 9 bases separated the two germline ends. Germline CDR1 LNHDA, CDR2 SQIVND (reference sequence). The CDR3 runs 15 residues.

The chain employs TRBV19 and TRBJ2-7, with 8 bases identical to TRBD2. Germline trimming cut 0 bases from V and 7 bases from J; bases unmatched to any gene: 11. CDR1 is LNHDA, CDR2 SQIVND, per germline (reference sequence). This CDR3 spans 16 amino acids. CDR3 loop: CASSIDGRAGSSEQYF. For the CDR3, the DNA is TGTGCCAGTAGTATAGACGGGAGGGCAGGGTCGAGTGAGCAGTACTTC.

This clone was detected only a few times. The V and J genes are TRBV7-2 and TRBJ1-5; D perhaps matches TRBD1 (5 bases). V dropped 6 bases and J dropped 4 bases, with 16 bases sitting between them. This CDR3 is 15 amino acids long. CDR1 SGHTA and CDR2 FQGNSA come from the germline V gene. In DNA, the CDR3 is TGTGCCAGCAGTCCGGCCTGGGGGAATAATCAGCCCCAGCATTTT. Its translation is CASSPAWGNNQPQHF.

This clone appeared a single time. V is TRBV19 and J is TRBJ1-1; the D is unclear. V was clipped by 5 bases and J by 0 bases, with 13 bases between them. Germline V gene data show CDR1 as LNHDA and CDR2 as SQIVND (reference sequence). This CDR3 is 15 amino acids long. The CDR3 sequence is CASSGFGVLNTEAFF. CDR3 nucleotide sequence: TGTGCCAGTAGTGGTTTCGGGGTTTTGAACACTGAAGCTTTCTTT.

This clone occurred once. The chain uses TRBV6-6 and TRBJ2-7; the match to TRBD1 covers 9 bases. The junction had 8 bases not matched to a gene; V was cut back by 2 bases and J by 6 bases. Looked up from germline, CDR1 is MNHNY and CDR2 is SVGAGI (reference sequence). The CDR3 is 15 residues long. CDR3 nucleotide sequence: TGTGCCAGCAGTTACAGGGACAGGGTTTTTGGCGAGCAGTACTTC. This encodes CASSYRDRVFGEQYF.

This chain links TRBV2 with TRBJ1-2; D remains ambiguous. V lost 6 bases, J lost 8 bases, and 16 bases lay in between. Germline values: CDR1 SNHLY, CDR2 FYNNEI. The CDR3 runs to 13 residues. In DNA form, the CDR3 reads TGTGCCAGCAGGGGTGACACGGCTGGGGGCTACACCTTC. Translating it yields CASRGDTAGGYTF. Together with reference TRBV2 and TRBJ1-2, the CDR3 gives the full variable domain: EPEVTQTPSHQVTQMGQEVILRCVPISNHLYFYWYRQILGQKVEFLVSFYNNEISEKSEIFDDQFSVERPDGSNFTLKIRSTKLEDSAMYFCASRGDTAGGYTFGSGTRLTVV.

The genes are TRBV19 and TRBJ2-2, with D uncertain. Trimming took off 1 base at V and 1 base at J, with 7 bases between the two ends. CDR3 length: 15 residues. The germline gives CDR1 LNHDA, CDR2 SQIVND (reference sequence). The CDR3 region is CASSIGRRNTGELFF. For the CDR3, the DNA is TGTGCCAGTAGTATAGGAAGACGGAACACCGGGGAGCTGTTTTTT.

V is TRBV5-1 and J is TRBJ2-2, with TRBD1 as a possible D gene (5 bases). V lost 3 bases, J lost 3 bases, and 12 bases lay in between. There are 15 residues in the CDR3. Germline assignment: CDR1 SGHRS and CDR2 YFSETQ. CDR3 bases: TGCGCCAGCAGCTCTGGGTCAGGGTACACCGGGGAGCTGTTTTTT. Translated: CASSSGSGYTGELFF.

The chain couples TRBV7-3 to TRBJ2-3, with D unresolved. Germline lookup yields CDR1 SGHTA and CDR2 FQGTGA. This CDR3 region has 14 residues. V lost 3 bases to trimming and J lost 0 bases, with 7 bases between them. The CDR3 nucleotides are TGTGCCAGCAGCTTTGTCACTAGCACAGATACGCAGTATTTT. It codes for CASSFVTSTDTQYF.

The CDR3 DNA is TGTGCCAGCGGTGGGAGTGTCCCCCAACGCGGGACCCAGTACTTC. It is translated as CASGGSVPQRGTQYF. The chain links TRBV28 to TRBJ2-5, with D possibly matching TRBD2 (5 bases). The germline V and J ends were trimmed by 8 bases and 7 bases, with 23 bases remaining between them. CDR1 and CDR2 (germline): MDHEN, SYDVKM. The CDR3 totals 15 residues.

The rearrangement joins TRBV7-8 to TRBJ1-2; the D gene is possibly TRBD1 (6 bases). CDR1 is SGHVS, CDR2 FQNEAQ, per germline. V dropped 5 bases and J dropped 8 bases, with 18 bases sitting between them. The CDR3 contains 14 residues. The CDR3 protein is CASSRSDRTGGYTF. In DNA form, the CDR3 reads TGTGCCAGCAGCCGGTCAGACAGGACGGGAGGCTACACCTTC. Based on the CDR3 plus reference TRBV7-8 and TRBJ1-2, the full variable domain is GAGVSQSPRYKVAKRGQDVALRCDPISGHVSLFWYQQALGQGPEFLTYFQNEAQLDKSGLPSDRFFAERPEGSVSTLKIQRTQQEDSAVYLCASSRSDRTGGYTFGSGTRLTVV.

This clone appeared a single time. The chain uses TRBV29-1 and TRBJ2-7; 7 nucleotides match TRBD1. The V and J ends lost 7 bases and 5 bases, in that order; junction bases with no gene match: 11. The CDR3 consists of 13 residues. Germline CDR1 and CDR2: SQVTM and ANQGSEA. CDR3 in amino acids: CSALDRDLNEQYF. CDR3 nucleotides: TGCAGCGCCTTAGACAGGGATTTGAACGAGCAGTACTTC.

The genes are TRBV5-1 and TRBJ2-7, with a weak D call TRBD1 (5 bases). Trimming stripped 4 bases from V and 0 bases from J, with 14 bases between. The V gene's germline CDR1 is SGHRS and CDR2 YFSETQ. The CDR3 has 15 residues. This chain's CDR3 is CASSQRTRSSYEQYF. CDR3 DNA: TGCGCCAGCAGCCAAAGGACAAGGAGCTCCTACGAGCAGTACTTC.

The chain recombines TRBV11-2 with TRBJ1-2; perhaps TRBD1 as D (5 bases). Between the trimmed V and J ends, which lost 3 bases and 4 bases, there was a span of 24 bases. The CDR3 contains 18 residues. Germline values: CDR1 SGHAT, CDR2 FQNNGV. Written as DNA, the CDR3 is TGTGCCAGCAGCTTTTTGTCAATTCTTTCGGGGGGGAGCTATGGCTACACCTTC. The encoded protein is CASSFLSILSGGSYGYTF.

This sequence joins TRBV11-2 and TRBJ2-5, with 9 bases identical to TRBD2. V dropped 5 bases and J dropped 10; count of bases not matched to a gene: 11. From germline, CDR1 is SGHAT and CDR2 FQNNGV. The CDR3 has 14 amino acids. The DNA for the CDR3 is TGTGCCAGCAGCCCCGGACTAGCGCAGGTGGACCAGTACTTC. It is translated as CASSPGLAQVDQYF. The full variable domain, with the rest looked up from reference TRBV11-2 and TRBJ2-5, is EAGVAQSPRYKIIEKRQSVAFWCNPISGHATLYWYQQILGQGPKLLIQFQNNGVVDDSQLPKDRFSAERLKGVDSTLKIQPAKLEDSAVYLCASSPGLAQVDQYFGPGTRLLVL.

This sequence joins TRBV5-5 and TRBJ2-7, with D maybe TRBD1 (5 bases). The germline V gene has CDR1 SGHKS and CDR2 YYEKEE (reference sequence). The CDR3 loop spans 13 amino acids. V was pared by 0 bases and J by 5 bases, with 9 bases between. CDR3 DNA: TGTGCCAGCAGCTTGGCCGGCAGGGACGAGCAGTACTTC. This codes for CASSLAGRDEQYF.

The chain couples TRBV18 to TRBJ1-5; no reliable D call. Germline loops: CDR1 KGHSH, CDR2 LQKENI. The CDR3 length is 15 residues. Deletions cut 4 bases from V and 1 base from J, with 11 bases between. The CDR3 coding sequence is TGTGCCAGCTCACACGGTCCCTCAAGCAATCAGCCCCAGCATTTT. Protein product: CASSHGPSSNQPQHF.

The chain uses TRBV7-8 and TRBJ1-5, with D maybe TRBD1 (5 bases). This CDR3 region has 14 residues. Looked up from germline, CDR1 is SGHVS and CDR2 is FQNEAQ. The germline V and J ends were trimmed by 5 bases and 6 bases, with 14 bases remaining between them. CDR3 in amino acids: CASSTRGTAQPQHF. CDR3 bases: TGTGCCAGCAGCACCCGGGGGACCGCTCAGCCCCAGCATTTT.

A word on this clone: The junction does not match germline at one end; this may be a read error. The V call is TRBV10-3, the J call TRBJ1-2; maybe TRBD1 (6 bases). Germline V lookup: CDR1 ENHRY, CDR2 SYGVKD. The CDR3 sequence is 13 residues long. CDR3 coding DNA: TGTGTCATCAGTCTGACAGGCTTGGATGGCTACACCTTC. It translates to CVISLTGLDGYTF.

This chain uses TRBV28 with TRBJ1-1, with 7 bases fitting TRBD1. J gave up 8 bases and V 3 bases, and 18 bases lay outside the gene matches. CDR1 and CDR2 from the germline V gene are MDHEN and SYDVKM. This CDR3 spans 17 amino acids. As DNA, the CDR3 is TGTGCCAGCAGTTTCCCCCGGACAGGTAGGCTGAACAAGGAAGCTTTCTTT. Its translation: CASSFPRTGRLNKEAFF.

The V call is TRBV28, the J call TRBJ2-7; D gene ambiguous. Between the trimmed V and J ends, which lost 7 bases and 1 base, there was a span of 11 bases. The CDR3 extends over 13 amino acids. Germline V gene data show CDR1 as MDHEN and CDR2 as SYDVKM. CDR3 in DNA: TGTGCCAGCACCGTACCCGGGTCCTACGAGCAGTACTTC. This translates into CASTVPGSYEQYF. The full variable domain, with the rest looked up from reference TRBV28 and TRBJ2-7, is DVKVTQSSRYLVKRTGEKVFLECVQDMDHENMFWYRQDPGLGLRLIYFSYDVKMKEKGDIPEGYSVSREKKERFSLILESASTNQTSMYLCASTVPGSYEQYFGPGTRLTVT.